The entry that follows covers one T cell receptor (beta chain) sequence. Sequenced by immunoSEQ multiplex PCR; TCRdb stores in-frame clones only, minus some. The sample has over 150,000 clones, around four fifths seen once. One Seattle source followed patients from active infection through their disease course. This sample stems from a study of blood T cell repertoires in COVID-19. Germline loops: CDR1 SGHTS, CDR2 YDEGEE. V lost 3 bases and J lost 8, with 20 bases in between. The CDR3 has 15 amino acids. Sequenced sample: peripheral blood. The chain carries TRBV5-8 and TRBJ1-1; D may be TRBD1 (5 bases). The TCR originated in a woman older than 75 with COVID-19, enrolled during active disease. Here the CDR3 reads CASSWSRGALLEAFF. In nucleotides, the CDR3 is TGTGCCAGCAGCTGGTCGCGGGGCGCTCTGTTGGAAGCTTTCTTT.